Listed below are T cell receptor beta chains from one sample, sequenced in a study of blood T cell repertoires in COVID-19. Clones were sequenced by immunoSEQ multiplex PCR, and TCRdb holds only the in-frame ones, with some missing. The table lists more than 450,000 clones, roughly nine tenths of them singletons. Material: PBMCs or T cells enriched from blood (not recorded which). These receptors originate from a woman aged 18-29 years who had recovered from COVID-19. CDR3s include the opening cysteine and the closing phenylalanine or tryptophan. Fields, in order: CDR3 protein, CDR3 length, V gene, J gene.

CASSLQLVRTGELFF	15	TRBV27	TRBJ2-2
CASSSDRGHGYTF	13	TRBV5-4	TRBJ1-2
CASRQRQTYEQYF	13	TRBV19	TRBJ2-7
CASSATGTADTEAFF	15	TRBV28	TRBJ1-1
CASSQGRGVGYTF	13	TRBV3-1/TRBV3-2	TRBJ1-2
CSVEGVSAFF	10	TRBV29-1	TRBJ1-1
CASSYSGVRGEKLFF	15	TRBV6-5	TRBJ1-4
CAWSVPGTLYGYTF	14	TRBV30	TRBJ1-2
CASSGGDRGLETQYF	15	TRBV25-1	TRBJ2-5
CASRNPGLKAFF	12	TRBV27	TRBJ1-1
CASSFGTAYEQYF	13	TRBV7-9	TRBJ2-7
CASSLQGRTEAFF	13	TRBV7-9	TRBJ1-1
CASSFSWTSGRETQYF	16	TRBV5-1	TRBJ2-5
CAIALASGGVNTDTQYF	17	TRBV10-3	TRBJ2-3
CASSPLAGGPETQYF	15	TRBV7-7	TRBJ2-5